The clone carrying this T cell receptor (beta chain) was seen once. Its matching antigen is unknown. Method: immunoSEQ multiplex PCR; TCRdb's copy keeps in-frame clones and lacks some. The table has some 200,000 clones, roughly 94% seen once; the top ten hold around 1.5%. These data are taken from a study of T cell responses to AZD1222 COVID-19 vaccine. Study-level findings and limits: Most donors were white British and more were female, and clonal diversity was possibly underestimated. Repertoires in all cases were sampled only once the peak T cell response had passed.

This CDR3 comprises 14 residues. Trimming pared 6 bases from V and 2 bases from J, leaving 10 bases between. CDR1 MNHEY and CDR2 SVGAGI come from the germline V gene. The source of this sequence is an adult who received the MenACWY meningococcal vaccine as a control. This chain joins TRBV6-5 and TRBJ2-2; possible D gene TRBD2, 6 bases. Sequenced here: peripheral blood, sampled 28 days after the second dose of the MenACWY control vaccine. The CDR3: CASRRDFNTGELFF. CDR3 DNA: TGTGCCAGCAGGCGGGACTTCAACACCGGGGAGCTGTTTTTT.